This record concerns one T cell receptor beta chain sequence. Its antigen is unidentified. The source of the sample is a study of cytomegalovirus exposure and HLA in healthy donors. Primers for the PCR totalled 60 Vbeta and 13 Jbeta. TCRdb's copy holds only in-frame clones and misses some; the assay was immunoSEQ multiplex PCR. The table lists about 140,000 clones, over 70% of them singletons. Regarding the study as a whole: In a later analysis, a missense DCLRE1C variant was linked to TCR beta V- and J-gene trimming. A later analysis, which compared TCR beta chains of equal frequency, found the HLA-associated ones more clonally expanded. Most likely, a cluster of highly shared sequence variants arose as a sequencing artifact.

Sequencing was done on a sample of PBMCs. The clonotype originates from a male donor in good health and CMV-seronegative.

As DNA, the CDR3 is TGTGCCAGCAGCTTCGGTTCAGGGGAGCTGTTTTTT. Its protein is CASSFGSGELFF. V is TRBV9 and J is TRBJ2-2; D ambiguous. Germline V gene lookup returns CDR1 SGDLS and CDR2 YYNGEE. Between the trimmed V and J ends, which lost 4 bases and 8 bases, there was a span of 9 bases. The CDR3 spans 12 residues.